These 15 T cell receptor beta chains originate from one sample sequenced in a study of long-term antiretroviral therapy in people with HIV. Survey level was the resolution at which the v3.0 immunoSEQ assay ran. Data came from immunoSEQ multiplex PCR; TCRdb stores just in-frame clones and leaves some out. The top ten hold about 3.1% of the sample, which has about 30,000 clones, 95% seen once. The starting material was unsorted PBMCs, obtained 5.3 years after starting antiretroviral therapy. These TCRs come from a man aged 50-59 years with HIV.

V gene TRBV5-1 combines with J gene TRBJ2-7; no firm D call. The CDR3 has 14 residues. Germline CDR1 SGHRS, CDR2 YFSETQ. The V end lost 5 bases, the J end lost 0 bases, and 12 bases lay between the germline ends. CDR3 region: CASRLDILSYEQYF. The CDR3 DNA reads TGCGCCAGCAGGCTCGACATACTCTCCTACGAGCAGTACTTC.

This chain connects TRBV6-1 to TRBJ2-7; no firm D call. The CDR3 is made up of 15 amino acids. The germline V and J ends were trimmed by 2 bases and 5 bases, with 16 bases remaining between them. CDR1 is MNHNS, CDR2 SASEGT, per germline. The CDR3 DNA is TGTGCCAGCAGTGAATCAGCCCATATGCTGCACGAGCAGTACTTC. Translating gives CASSESAHMLHEQYF.

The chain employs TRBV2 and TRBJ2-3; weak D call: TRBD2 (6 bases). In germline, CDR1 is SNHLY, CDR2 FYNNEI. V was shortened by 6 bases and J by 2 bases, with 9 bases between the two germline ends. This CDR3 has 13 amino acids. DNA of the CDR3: TGTGCCAGCAGGCGGGACTTCACAGATACGCAGTATTTT. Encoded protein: CASRRDFTDTQYF.

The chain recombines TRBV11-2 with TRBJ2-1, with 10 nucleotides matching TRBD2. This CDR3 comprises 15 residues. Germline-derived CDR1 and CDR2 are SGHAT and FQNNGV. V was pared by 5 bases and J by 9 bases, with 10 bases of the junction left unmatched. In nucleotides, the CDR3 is TGTGCCAGCAGCCCCCTTAGCGGGGGGACGGGTGAGCAGTTCTTC. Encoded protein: CASSPLSGGTGEQFF. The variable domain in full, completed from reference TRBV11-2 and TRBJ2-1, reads EAGVAQSPRYKIIEKRQSVAFWCNPISGHATLYWYQQILGQGPKLLIQFQNNGVVDDSQLPKDRFSAERLKGVDSTLKIQPAKLEDSAVYLCASSPLSGGTGEQFFGPGTRLTVL.

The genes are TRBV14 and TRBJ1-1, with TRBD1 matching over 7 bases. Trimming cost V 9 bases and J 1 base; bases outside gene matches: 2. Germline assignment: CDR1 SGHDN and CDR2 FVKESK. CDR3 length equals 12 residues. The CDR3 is CASRQGNTEAFF. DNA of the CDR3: TGTGCCAGTAGACAGGGGAACACTGAAGCTTTCTTT.

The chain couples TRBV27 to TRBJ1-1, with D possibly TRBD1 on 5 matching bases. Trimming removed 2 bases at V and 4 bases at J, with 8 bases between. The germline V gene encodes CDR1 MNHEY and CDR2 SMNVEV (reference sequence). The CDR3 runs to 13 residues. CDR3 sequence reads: CASSLDRGTEAFF. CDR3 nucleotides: TGTGCCAGCAGTTTAGACAGAGGCACTGAAGCTTTCTTT.

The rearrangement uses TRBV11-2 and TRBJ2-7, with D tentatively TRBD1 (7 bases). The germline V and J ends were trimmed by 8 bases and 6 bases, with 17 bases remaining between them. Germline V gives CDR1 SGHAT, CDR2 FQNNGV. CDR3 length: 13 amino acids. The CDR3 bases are TGTGCCAGCGGGGGGCAGGGGGGCGGCGAGCAGTACTTC. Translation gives CASGGQGGGEQYF.

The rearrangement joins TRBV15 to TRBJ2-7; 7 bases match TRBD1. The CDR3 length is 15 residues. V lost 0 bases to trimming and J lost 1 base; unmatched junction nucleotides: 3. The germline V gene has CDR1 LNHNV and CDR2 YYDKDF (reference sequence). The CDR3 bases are TGTGCCACCAGCAGAGACCCGGGACAGTCCTACGAGCAGTACTTC. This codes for CATSRDPGQSYEQYF. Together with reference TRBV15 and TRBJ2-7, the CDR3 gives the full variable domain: DAMVIQNPRYQVTQFGKPVTLSCSQTLNHNVMYWYQQKSSQAPKLLFHYYDKDFNNEADTPDNFQSRRPNTSFCFLDIRSPGLGDTAMYLCATSRDPGQSYEQYFGPGTRLTVT.

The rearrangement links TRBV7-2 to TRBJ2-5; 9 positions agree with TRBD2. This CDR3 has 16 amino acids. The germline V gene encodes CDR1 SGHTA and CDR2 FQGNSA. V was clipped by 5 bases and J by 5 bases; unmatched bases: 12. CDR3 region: CASSAARAGGGETQYF. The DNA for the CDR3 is TGTGCCAGCAGCGCCGCTCGAGCGGGGGGAGGTGAGACCCAGTACTTC.

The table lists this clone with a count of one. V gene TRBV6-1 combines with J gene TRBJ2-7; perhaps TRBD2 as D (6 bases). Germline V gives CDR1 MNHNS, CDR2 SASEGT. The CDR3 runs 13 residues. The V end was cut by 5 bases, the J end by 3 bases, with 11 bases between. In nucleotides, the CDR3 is TGTGCCAGCAGTATTAGCGGAGACTACGAGCAGTACTTC. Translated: CASSISGDYEQYF.

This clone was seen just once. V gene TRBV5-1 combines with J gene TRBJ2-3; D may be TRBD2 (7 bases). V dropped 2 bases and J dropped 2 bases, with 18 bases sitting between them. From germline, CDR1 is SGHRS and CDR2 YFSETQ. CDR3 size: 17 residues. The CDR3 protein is CASSLGGTSAVTDTQYF. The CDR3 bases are TGCGCCAGCAGCTTAGGGGGAACTAGCGCGGTCACAGATACGCAGTATTTT.

The CDR3 sequence is CASSPPTSTLSYEQYF. Written as DNA, the CDR3 is TGTGCCAGCTCACCCCCAACTAGTACCCTATCCTACGAGCAGTACTTC. The chain recombines TRBV18 with TRBJ2-7; the D gene is possibly TRBD2 (5 bases). Germline assignment: CDR1 KGHSH and CDR2 LQKENI. Trimming shortened V by 3 bases and J by 1 base, and 16 bases separated the two germline ends. This CDR3 contains 16 residues.

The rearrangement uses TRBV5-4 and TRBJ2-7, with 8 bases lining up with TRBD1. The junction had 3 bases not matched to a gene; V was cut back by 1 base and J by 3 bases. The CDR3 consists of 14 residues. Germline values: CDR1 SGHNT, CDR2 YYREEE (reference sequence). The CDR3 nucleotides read TGTGCCAGCAGCTTGACAGGGGGAGGCTACGAGCAGTACTTC. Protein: CASSLTGGGYEQYF.

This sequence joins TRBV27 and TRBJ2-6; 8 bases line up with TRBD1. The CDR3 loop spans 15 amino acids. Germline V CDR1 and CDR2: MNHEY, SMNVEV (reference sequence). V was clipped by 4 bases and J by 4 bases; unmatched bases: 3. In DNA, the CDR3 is TGTGCCAGCAGTTGGACAGGGTCCGGGGCCAACGTCCTGACTTTC. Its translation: CASSWTGSGANVLTF.

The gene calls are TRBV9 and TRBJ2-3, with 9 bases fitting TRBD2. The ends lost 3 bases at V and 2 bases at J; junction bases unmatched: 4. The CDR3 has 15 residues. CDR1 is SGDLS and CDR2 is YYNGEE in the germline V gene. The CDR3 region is CASSGASGVTDTQYF. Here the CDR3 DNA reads TGTGCCAGCAGCGGAGCTAGCGGGGTCACAGATACGCAGTATTTT.